This paragraph reports one TCR beta chain. Its antigen is not known. The sample belongs to a study of response to subunit inactivated influenza vaccine. Findings and caveats of the study: Every seasonal influenza vaccination brings in few new T cells, the authors suggested.

One entry per CDR3 protein results from TCRdb running MiXCR on the RT-PCR reads. This table holds about 650,000 distinct CDR3 sequences, 14% found once. In germline, CDR1 is KGHDR, CDR2 SFDVKD. Trimming took 3 bases from V and 3 from J, leaving 11 bases between them. The CDR3 totals 15 residues. This specimen consisted of PBMCs from blood, obtained approximately 15 days before vaccination. This TCR was sampled from a man aged 50 to 59 who received an inactivated influenza vaccine. The V call is TRBV24-1, the J call TRBJ2-1; D unclear. The CDR3 sequence: CATSDTTNGYNEQFF. CDR3 bases: TGTGCCACCAGTGATACTACGAATGGCTACAATGAGCAGTTCTTC.